This T cell receptor (beta chain) came from a study of cytomegalovirus exposure and HLA in healthy donors. Study information: T cells numbering around 170 million yielded more than 95 million unique TCR beta sequences in an earlier analysis. Whole-study results and caveats: Common viral pathogens (according to a later analysis) appeared linked to several of the most significant clusters. The classifier was said to identify cytomegalovirus status with high specificity and sensitivity.

This clone was observed a few times. What it recognizes is unknown. The CDR3 covers 17 residues. V shed 0 bases and J 4 bases; nucleotides not matched to a gene: 10. The germline CDR1 and CDR2 sequences are SGHRS and YFSETQ. A multiplex PCR was run with 60 Vbeta primers and 13 Jbeta primers. TCRdb keeps only in-frame clones here, not all; method: immunoSEQ multiplex PCR. The sample includes 150,000 to 200,000 clones, just under 80% of them seen just once. Material: PBMCs. The source of this sequence is a young man in good health and CMV-seronegative. This chain joins TRBV5-1 and TRBJ2-1; 7 bases fit TRBD1. CDR3 protein: CASSLGTGAGVYNEQFF. The CDR3 DNA reads as TGCGCCAGCAGCTTGGGGACAGGCGCCGGGGTATACAATGAGCAGTTCTTC.